The 7 T cell receptor beta chains in this list originate from one sample, sequenced in a study of T cell clones after liver transplantation. The repertoire was sequenced with immunoSEQ multiplex PCR; TCRdb's copy has only in-frame clones and lacks some. Of 55,000 to 75,000 clones listed, 70% are singletons. The sample in question was CD4+ T cells from blood, obtained at the roughly 15-month timepoint. The origin of the receptors is a human patient who received a liver transplant. Some T cells may be transferred from the graft donor.

Many counts were recorded for this clone. The chain uses TRBV19 and TRBJ1-5; 7 nucleotides line up with TRBD1. Germline lookup yields CDR1 LNHDA and CDR2 SQIVND (reference sequence). The junction had 9 bases not matched to a gene; V was cut back by 0 bases and J by 1 base. The CDR3 has 18 residues. The CDR3 spells CASSIDHFGQASNQPQHF. DNA for the CDR3: TGTGCCAGTAGTATAGATCATTTCGGACAGGCGAGCAATCAGCCCCAGCATTTT. Full variable domain (missing parts from reference TRBV19 and TRBJ1-5): DGGITQSPKYLFRKEGQNVTLSCEQNLNHDAMYWYRQDPGQGLRLIYYSQIVNDFQKGDIAEGYSVSREKKESFPLTVTSAQKNPTAFYLCASSIDHFGQASNQPQHFGDGTRLSIL.

This clone was counted only a few times. This chain uses TRBV9 with TRBJ1-1; 7 bases map to TRBD1. After removal of 5 bases from V and 0 bases from J, the junction contained 4 bases not matched to a gene. The CDR3 contains 14 residues. Per germline, CDR1 SGDLS and CDR2 YYNGEE. The CDR3 protein is CASRRGGLNTEAFF. CDR3 DNA sequence: TGTGCCAGCAGAAGAGGGGGCCTGAACACTGAAGCTTTCTTT.

This clone was seen at least ten times. The chain joins TRBV25-1 to TRBJ1-5, with a possible D match to TRBD1 (5 bases). The CDR3 covers 14 residues. The V gene lost 5 bases and the J gene lost 0 bases, with 8 bases spanning the gap. Germline-derived CDR1 and CDR2 are MGHDK and SYGVNS. In DNA form, the CDR3 reads TGTGCCAGCAGTTCCACAGGTAGCAATCAGCCCCAGCATTTT. It is translated as CASSSTGSNQPQHF.

V usage is TRBV25-1 and J usage is TRBJ1-5; D remains ambiguous. The germline V gene encodes CDR1 MGHDK and CDR2 SYGVNS. Trimming stripped 1 base from V and 6 bases from J, with 7 bases between. This CDR3 comprises 13 residues. In DNA, the CDR3 is TGTGCCAGCAGTGAATCGGGGATTCAGCCCCAGCATTTT. The encoded protein is CASSESGIQPQHF.

The J gene is TRBJ1-2, the V gene TRBV7-8; D remains unclear. With 5 bases removed from V and 2 bases from J, the gap between germline ends came to 18 bases. This CDR3 comprises 16 residues. The V gene's germline CDR1 is SGHVS and CDR2 FQNEAQ. CDR3 loop: CASSQNRLAANYGYTF. The CDR3 nucleotides are TGTGCCAGCAGCCAAAACCGGCTGGCGGCAAACTATGGCTACACCTTC.

This clone was observed a handful of times. The chain has TRBV30 and TRBJ1-5, with 8 positions matching TRBD1. The CDR3 sequence is 13 residues long. Germline V gene lookup returns CDR1 GTSNPN and CDR2 SVGIG (reference sequence). The V and J ends lost 4 bases and 6 bases, in that order; junction bases with no gene match: 5. The CDR3, as DNA: TGTGCCTGGACTCAGGGGGCAGGTCAGCCCCAGCATTTT. Amino acid sequence: CAWTQGAGQPQHF.

J is TRBJ1-2 and V is TRBV9; D is possibly TRBD1 (5 bases). Germline CDR1 is SGDLS and CDR2 is YYNGEE. The CDR3 consists of 15 residues. Trimming took 0 bases from V and 3 from J, leaving 12 bases between them. The CDR3 spells CASSVAGQGDYGYTF. CDR3 nucleotides: TGTGCCAGCAGCGTAGCAGGGCAGGGAGACTATGGCTACACCTTC.